The source of this T cell receptor beta chain is a study of CD8+CD57+ T cells in acquired aplastic anemia. This CDR3 region has 15 residues. Germline V gives CDR1 SGHDN, CDR2 FVKESK. Trimming removed 4 bases at V and 5 bases at J, with 17 bases between. Notes on the study in general: Comparison of patients with controls identified approximately 28 shared CD8+ CDR3 sequences.

In regard to this clonotype: Its antigen remains unidentified.

Template material for TCR beta VDJ and CDR3 profiling consisted of genomic DNA. MiXCR was run by TCRdb on the reads, yielding one entry per CDR3 protein. The repertoire holds about 470,000 distinct CDR3 sequences, with over 25% as singletons. Flow cytometry had shown expanded CD8+CD57+ cells in the patients chosen for sequencing. Patients uniformly had severe acquired aplastic anemia. The sequencing input was sorted CD4+, CD8+, or CD8+CD57+ T cells (not recorded which) from PBMCs. The chain carries TRBV14 and TRBJ1-1, with D perhaps matching TRBD1 (6 bases). The origin of this receptor is a human donor with aplastic anemia. The CDR3 sequence is CASSRNRVVGTEAFF. DNA of the CDR3: TGTGCCAGCAGCCGAAACAGGGTTGTAGGGACTGAAGCTTTCTTT.